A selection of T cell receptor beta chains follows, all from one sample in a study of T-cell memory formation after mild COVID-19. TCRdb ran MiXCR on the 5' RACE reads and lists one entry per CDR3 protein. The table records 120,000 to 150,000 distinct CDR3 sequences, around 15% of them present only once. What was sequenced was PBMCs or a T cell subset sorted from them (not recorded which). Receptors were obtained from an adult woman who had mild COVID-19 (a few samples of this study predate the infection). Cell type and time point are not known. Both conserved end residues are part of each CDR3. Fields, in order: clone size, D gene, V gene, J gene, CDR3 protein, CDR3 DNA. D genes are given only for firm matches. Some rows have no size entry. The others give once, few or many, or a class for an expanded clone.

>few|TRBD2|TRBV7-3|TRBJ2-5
CASSPSGGEENQYF
TGTGCCAGCAGCCCCAGCGGGGGTGAAGAGAACCAGTACTTC
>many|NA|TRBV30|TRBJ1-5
CAWSVRPYSNQPQHF
TGTGCCTGGAGTGTACGGCCGTATAGCAATCAGCCCCAGCATTTT
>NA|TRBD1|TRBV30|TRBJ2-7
CAWSVGRGPTYEQYF
TGTGCCTGGAGTGTAGGCAGGGGGCCTACCTACGAGCAGTACTTC
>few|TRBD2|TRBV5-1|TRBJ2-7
CASSFGTSGYEQYF
TGCGCCAGCAGCTTTGGGACTAGCGGCTACGAGCAGTACTTC
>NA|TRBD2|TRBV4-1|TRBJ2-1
CASSPGAGDYNEQFF
TGCGCCAGCAGCCCGGGAGCGGGGGACTACAATGAGCAGTTCTTC
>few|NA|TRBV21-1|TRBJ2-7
CASSAGQGDPYEQYF
TGTGCCAGCAGCGCGGGACAGGGGGACCCCTACGAGCAGTACTTC
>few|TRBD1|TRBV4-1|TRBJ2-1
CASRRRGSGSYNEQFF
TGCGCCAGCAGACGCAGGGGGTCGGGCTCCTACAATGAGCAGTTCTTC
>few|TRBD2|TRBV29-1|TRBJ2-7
CSGLAGGRYEQYF
TGCAGCGGTCTAGCGGGAGGGCGGTACGAGCAGTACTTC
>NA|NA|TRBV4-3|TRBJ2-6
CASSQDSYSGANVLTF
TGCGCCAGCAGCCAGGACTCCTACTCTGGGGCCAACGTCCTGACTTTC
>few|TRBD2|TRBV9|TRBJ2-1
CASSDGLAGDLGEQFF
TGTGCCAGCAGCGACGGACTAGCGGGAGATCTGGGTGAGCAGTTCTTC
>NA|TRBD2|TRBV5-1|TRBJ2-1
CASSSGLAGWSSYNEQFF
TGCGCCAGCAGCTCGGGACTAGCGGGCTGGAGCTCCTACAATGAGCAGTTCTTC
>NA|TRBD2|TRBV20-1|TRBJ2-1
CSARSLAGRYNEQFF
TGCAGTGCTAGATCTCTAGCGGGTCGGTACAATGAGCAGTTCTTC
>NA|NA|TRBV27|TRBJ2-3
CASSLLGGSDTQYF
TGTGCCAGCAGTTTACTCGGTGGTTCGGATACGCAGTATTTT